The entry below describes one TCR beta chain. No antigen is known for it. CDR3 size: 13 residues. CDR1 is DFQATT and CDR2 is SNEGSKA in the germline V gene (reference sequence). With 5 bases clipped from V and 4 bases from J, the junction kept 5 bases outside the gene matches. A single record per CDR3 protein comes from TCRdb applying MiXCR to the reads. The repertoire includes more than 250,000 distinct CDR3 sequences, approximately 25% of them detected once, and roughly 13% sits in the top ten. The source of the sample is a study of T cell repertoires in cytomegalovirus infection. Background on the study: CMV epitopes that were recently identified and HLA-C-restricted were used alongside well-studied HLA-B-restricted ones. Public TCR beta signatures indicated both CMV infection and matching HLA type.

Study findings and constraints: CMV-specific TCR beta clonotypes restricted by HLA-C were the ones dominating the ex vivo response.

This chain uses TRBV20-1 with TRBJ1-1, with TRBD1 matching 9 bases. The TCR comes from a human donor in good health (CMV status not recorded). Some clones in this sample may be carry-over from other donors' samples. Sample: cultured PBMCs, taken from culture after CMV antigen stimulation. The CDR3 spells CSALQGAATEAFF. The CDR3 nucleotides read TGCAGTGCTTTACAGGGGGCAGCCACTGAAGCTTTCTTT.